Listed here are 17 T cell receptor beta chains from one sample, sequenced in a study of CD8 T cells in seronegative destructive rheumatoid arthritis. Generated by immunoSEQ multiplex PCR, the TCRdb table keeps only in-frame clones and is missing some. The sample includes more than 10,000 clones, roughly 87% of them seen just once. Specimen: CD8+ T cells from blood. These receptors all come from a woman between 30 and 50 years old with seronegative destructive rheumatoid arthritis.

This clone was seen only a few times. The chain links TRBV2 to TRBJ1-2; D gene ambiguous. V lost 1 base, J lost 6 bases, and 6 bases lay in between. CDR3 length equals 12 residues. Germline V gives CDR1 SNHLY, CDR2 FYNNEI. The CDR3 sequence is CASSEEYNGYTF. For the CDR3, the DNA is TGTGCCAGCAGTGAAGAGTACAATGGCTACACCTTC.

This sequence joins TRBV15 and TRBJ2-1, with TRBD2 matching 9 bases. Trimming took 3 bases from V and 10 from J; bases not matched to a gene: 4. This CDR3 comprises 13 residues. Germline CDR1 reads LNHNV; CDR2 reads YYDKDF (reference sequence). The CDR3 DNA reads TGTGCCACCAGCAGGATAGCGGGGGAGGAGCAGTTCTTC. This codes for CATSRIAGEEQFF.

V and J are TRBV2 and TRBJ2-7; 10 bases line up with TRBD1. Germline trimming cut 6 bases from V and 3 bases from J; bases unmatched to any gene: 8. The CDR3 consists of 15 residues. CDR1 SNHLY and CDR2 FYNNEI come from the germline V gene. The CDR3 sequence: CASREPGQGVYEQYF. The CDR3 nucleotides read TGTGCCAGCAGGGAACCTGGACAGGGGGTCTACGAGCAGTACTTC.

The rearrangement links TRBV28 to TRBJ2-2; D may be TRBD2 (6 bases). CDR1 is MDHEN and CDR2 is SYDVKM in the germline V gene. Trimming cost V 1 base and J 2 bases, with 11 bases left between them. The CDR3 consists of 16 residues. In nucleotides, the CDR3 is TGTGCCAGCAGTTTATTTAGACTAGAAAACACCGGGGAGCTGTTTTTT. Residues: CASSLFRLENTGELFF.

The chain carries TRBV7-2 and TRBJ2-3; TRBD2 aligns across 8 bases. The length of the CDR3 is 17 residues. Germline V lookup: CDR1 SGHTA, CDR2 FQGNSA. Trimming at V came to 2 bases and at J to 2 bases, leaving 9 bases not matched to a gene. The CDR3 nucleotides are TGTGCCAGCAGCTTATTGCCAGCGGGGGAAAACACAGATACGCAGTATTTT. Translation: CASSLLPAGENTDTQYF.

The V and J genes are TRBV28 and TRBJ2-7; D call uncertain. Trimming pared 5 bases from V and 2 bases from J, leaving 13 bases between. Per the germline V gene, CDR1 is MDHEN and CDR2 is SYDVKM. CDR3 length equals 14 residues. CDR3 bases: TGTGCCAGCAGTCCCCTTTTAGGAGCCTACGAGCAGTACTTC. Protein sequence: CASSPLLGAYEQYF.

The chain uses TRBV7-9 and TRBJ1-4, with 9 bases aligning to TRBD1. Germline values: CDR1 SEHNR, CDR2 FQNEAQ (reference sequence). Germline trimming cut 5 bases from V and 8 bases from J; bases unmatched to any gene: 6. The CDR3 is 14 residues long. The CDR3, as DNA: TGTGCCAGCAGCCGGACAGGGGTTTTCGAAAAACTGTTTTTT. Translated: CASSRTGVFEKLFF. The variable domain in full, completed from reference TRBV7-9 and TRBJ1-4, reads DTGVSQNPRHKITKRGQNVTFRCDPISEHNRLYWYRQTLGQGPEFLTYFQNEAQLEKSRLLSDRFSAERPKGSFSTLEIQRTEQGDSAMYLCASSRTGVFEKLFFGSGTQLSVL.

The gene calls are TRBV18 and TRBJ2-7; tentatively, D is TRBD1 (6 bases). This CDR3 is built from 12 residues. From germline, CDR1 is KGHSH and CDR2 LQKENI. V gave up 4 bases and J gave up 7 bases, with 11 bases separating them. Written as DNA, the CDR3 is TGTGCCAGCTCACTCTCAGGGGAAGAGCAGTACTTC. This gives the protein CASSLSGEEQYF.

The J gene is TRBJ2-1, the V gene TRBV7-9; TRBD1 matches at 8 bases. The CDR3 loop spans 15 amino acids. Losses at the gene ends were 2 bases for V and 1 base for J; bases not matched to a gene: 1. Germline V CDR1 and CDR2: SEHNR, FQNEAQ (reference sequence). The CDR3 region is CASSLTGGSYNEQFF. The CDR3, as DNA: TGTGCCAGCAGCTTAACAGGGGGATCCTACAATGAGCAGTTCTTC. The whole variable domain, filled in from reference TRBV7-9 and TRBJ2-1, reads DTGVSQNPRHKITKRGQNVTFRCDPISEHNRLYWYRQTLGQGPEFLTYFQNEAQLEKSRLLSDRFSAERPKGSFSTLEIQRTEQGDSAMYLCASSLTGGSYNEQFFGPGTRLTVL.

This clone was observed a few times. J is TRBJ2-7 and V is TRBV11-1; TRBD2 might be the D (5 bases). This CDR3 has 13 amino acids. CDR1 is SGHAT, CDR2 FQDESV, per germline (reference sequence). V lost 2 bases and J lost 6, with 11 bases in between. The CDR3 DNA reads TGTGCCAGCAGCTTAATGGGTGGAGGCGAGCAGTACTTC. Translating it yields CASSLMGGGEQYF.

The V gene is TRBV15, the J gene TRBJ1-4; maybe TRBD1 (6 bases). This CDR3 spans 15 amino acids. CDR1 is LNHNV and CDR2 is YYDKDF in the germline V gene (reference sequence). V was clipped by 0 bases and J by 4 bases, with 9 bases between them. The CDR3 DNA reads as TGTGCCACCAGCAGAGAGACAGGAAATAATGAAAAACTGTTTTTT. Its protein product is CATSRETGNNEKLFF.

The V and J genes are TRBV5-1 and TRBJ2-1; 7 bases fit TRBD2. CDR1 is SGHRS, CDR2 YFSETQ, per germline. J was trimmed by 10 bases and V by 2 bases; bases with no gene match: 15. CDR3 length equals 16 residues. This chain's CDR3 is CASSFGRTSEGEEQFF. The CDR3 region has the DNA TGCGCCAGCAGCTTCGGTCGAACTAGCGAAGGGGAGGAGCAGTTCTTC.

The chain has TRBV7-9 and TRBJ2-7; 7 nucleotides agree with TRBD1. Germline V CDR1 and CDR2: SEHNR, FQNEAQ (reference sequence). V trimming: 8 bases; J trimming: 3 bases; junction bases outside the gene matches: 7. CDR3 length: 13 amino acids. The CDR3 region has the DNA TGTGCCAGCGGGGGACAGCCAGGCTACGAGCAGTACTTC. Protein sequence: CASGGQPGYEQYF.

V is TRBV10-3 and J is TRBJ1-2, with D perhaps matching TRBD1 (6 bases). This CDR3 comprises 13 residues. In germline, CDR1 is ENHRY, CDR2 SYGVKD. Trimming pared 6 bases from V and 3 bases from J, leaving 11 bases between. Here the CDR3 reads CAIRRGGDYGYTF. The CDR3 DNA sequence: TGTGCCATCAGGCGAGGGGGAGACTATGGCTACACCTTC.

The gene calls are TRBV2 and TRBJ2-1, with TRBD1 matching 8 bases. Germline V gene data show CDR1 as SNHLY and CDR2 as FYNNEI. The CDR3 length is 12 residues. Unmatched junction bases numbered 6, after V lost 10 bases and J lost 7 bases. CDR3 region: CATDYRGNEQFF. For the CDR3, the DNA is TGTGCCACTGATTACAGGGGGAATGAGCAGTTCTTC.

V usage is TRBV7-3 and J usage is TRBJ1-1; tentatively, D is TRBD1 (6 bases). This CDR3 comprises 13 residues. V was trimmed by 4 bases and J by 6 bases, leaving 12 bases between them. Germline V gene lookup returns CDR1 SGHTA and CDR2 FQGTGA. CDR3: CASSSTEGAEAFF. The CDR3 DNA is TGTGCCAGCAGCTCCACCGAGGGGGCTGAAGCTTTCTTT. Complete variable domain (other parts from reference TRBV7-3 and TRBJ1-1): GAGVSQTPSNKVTEKGKYVELRCDPISGHTALYWYRQSLGQGPEFLIYFQGTGAADDSGLPNDRFFAVRPEGSVSTLKIQRTERGDSAVYLCASSSTEGAEAFFGQGTRLTVV.

The V call is TRBV27, the J call TRBJ2-4; TRBD1 matches 9 bases. The V and J ends lost 0 bases and 6 bases, in that order; junction bases with no gene match: 9. This CDR3 has 17 amino acids. Germline V gene lookup returns CDR1 MNHEY and CDR2 SMNVEV (reference sequence). Here the CDR3 reads CASSLSGHRGPRNIQYF. The CDR3 DNA reads as TGTGCCAGCAGTTTATCGGGACACAGGGGGCCTAGAAACATTCAGTACTTC.